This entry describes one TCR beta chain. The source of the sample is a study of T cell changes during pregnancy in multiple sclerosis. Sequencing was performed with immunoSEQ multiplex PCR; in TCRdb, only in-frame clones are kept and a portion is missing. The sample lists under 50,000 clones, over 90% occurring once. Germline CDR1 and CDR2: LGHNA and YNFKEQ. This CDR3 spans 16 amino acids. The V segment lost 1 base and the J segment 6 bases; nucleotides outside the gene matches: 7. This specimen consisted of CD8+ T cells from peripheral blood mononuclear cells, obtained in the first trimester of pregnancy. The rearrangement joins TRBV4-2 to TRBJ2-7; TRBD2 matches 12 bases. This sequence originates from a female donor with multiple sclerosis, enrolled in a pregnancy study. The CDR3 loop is CASSQVSASGRVEQYF. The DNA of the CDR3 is TGTGCCAGCAGCCAAGTTTCGGCTAGCGGGAGGGTCGAGCAGTACTTC.